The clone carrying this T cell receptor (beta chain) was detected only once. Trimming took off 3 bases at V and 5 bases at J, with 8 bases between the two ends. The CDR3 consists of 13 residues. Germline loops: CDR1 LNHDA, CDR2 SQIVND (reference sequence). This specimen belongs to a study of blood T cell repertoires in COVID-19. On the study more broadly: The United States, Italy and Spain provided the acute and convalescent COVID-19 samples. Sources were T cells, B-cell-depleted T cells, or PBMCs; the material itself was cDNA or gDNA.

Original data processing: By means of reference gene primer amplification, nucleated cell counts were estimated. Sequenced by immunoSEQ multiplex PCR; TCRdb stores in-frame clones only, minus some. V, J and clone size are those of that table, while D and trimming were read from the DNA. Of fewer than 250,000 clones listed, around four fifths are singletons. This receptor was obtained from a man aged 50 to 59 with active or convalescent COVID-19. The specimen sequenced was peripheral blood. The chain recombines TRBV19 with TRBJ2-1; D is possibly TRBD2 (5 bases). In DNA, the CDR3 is TGTGCCAGTAGTATTGGACTCAACAATGAGCAGTTCTTC. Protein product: CASSIGLNNEQFF.